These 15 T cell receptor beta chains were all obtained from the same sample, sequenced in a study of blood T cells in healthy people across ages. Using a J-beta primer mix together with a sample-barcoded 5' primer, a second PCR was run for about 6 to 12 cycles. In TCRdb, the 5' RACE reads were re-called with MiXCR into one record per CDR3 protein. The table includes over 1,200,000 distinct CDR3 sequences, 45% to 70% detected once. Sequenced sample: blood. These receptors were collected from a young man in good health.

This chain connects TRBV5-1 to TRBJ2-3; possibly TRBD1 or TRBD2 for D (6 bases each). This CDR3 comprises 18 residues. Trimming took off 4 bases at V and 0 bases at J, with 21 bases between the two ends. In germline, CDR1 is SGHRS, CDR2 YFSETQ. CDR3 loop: CASSLPPRGPSSTDTQYF. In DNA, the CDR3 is TGCGCCAGCAGCCTACCGCCTCGGGGGCCTTCTAGCACAGATACGCAGTATTTT.

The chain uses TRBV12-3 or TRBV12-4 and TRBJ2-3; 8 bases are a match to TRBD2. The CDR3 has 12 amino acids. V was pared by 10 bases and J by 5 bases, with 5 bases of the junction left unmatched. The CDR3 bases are TGTGCCACCGGGACTAGTTTAGATACGCAGTATTTT. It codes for CATGTSLDTQYF.

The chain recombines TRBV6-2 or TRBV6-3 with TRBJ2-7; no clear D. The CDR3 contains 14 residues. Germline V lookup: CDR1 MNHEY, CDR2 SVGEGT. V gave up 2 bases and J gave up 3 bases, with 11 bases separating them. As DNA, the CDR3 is TGTGCCAGCAGTTACAAGGGCTTCAACTACGAGCAGTACTTC. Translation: CASSYKGFNYEQYF.

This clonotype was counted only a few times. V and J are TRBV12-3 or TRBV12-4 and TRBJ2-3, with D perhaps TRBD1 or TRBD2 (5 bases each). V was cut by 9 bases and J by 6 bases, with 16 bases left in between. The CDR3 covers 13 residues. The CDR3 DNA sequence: TGTGCCAGTCCGGGGCCCTACGCGGATACGCAGTATTTT. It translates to CASPGPYADTQYF.

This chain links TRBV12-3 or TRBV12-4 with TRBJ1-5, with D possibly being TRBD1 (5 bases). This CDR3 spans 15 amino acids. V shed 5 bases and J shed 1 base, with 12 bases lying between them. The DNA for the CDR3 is TGTGCCAGCAGTCGCGGGGGTAGGAGCAATCAGCCCCAGCATTTT. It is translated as CASSRGGRSNQPQHF.

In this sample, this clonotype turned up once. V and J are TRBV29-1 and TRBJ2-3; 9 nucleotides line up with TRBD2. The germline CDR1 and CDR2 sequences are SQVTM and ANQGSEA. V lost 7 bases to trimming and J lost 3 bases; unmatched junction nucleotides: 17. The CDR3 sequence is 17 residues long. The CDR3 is CSAGGLAGGSRTDTQYF. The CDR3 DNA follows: TGCAGCGCTGGGGGACTAGCCGGCGGGAGCAGAACAGATACGCAGTATTTT.

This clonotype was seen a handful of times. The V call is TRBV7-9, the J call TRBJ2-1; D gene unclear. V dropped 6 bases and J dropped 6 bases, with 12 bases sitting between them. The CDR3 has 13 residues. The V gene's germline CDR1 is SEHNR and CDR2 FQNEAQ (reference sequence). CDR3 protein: CASSYHDPNEQFF. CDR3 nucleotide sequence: TGTGCCAGCAGTTACCACGATCCCAATGAGCAGTTCTTC.

CDR3 DNA sequence: TGCAGTGCGCCCAGCCCCACCACACCAAGGGGGGAAAAACTGTTTTTT. This gives the protein CSAPSPTTPRGEKLFF. The rearrangement links TRBV20-1 to TRBJ1-4; TRBD1 is a possible D gene (6 bases). The CDR3 runs 16 residues. V was trimmed by 6 bases and J by 8 bases, leaving 25 bases between them. Germline CDR1 is DFQATT and CDR2 is SNEGSKA (reference sequence).

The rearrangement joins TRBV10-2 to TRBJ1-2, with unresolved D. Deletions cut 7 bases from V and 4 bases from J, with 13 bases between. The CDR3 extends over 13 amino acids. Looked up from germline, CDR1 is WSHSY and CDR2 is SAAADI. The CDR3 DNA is TGCGCCAGCACCCCACCGGGGTCCTATGGCTACACCTTC. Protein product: CASTPPGSYGYTF.

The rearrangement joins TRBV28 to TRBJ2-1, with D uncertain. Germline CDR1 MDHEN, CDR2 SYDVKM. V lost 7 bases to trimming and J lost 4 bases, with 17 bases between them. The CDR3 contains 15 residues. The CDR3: CASNPGGREYNEQFF. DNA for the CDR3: TGTGCCAGCAACCCGGGCGGAAGAGAATACAATGAGCAGTTCTTC.

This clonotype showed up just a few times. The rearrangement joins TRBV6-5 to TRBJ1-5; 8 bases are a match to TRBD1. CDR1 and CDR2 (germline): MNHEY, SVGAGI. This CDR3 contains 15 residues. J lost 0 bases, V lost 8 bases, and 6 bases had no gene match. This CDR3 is CASRPTGDSNQPQHF. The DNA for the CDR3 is TGTGCCAGCCGACCGACAGGGGATAGCAATCAGCCCCAGCATTTT.

The CDR3 sequence: CASSTTSGANTGELFF. Written as DNA, the CDR3 is TGTGCCAGCAGCACGACTAGCGGGGCGAACACCGGGGAGCTGTTTTTT. The J gene is TRBJ2-2, the V gene TRBV11-2; TRBD2 matches 11 bases. The V gene end was trimmed by 5 bases and the J gene end by 0 bases; junction bases not matched to a gene: 2. Germline V CDR1 and CDR2: SGHAT, FQNNGV. The CDR3 has 16 amino acids.

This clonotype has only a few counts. The CDR3 bases are TGCAGTGCTAGTTGGTCCCGGCGGGGGACCCCCTACGAGCAGTACTTC. Translating gives CSASWSRRGTPYEQYF. This chain joins TRBV20-1 and TRBJ2-7; 7 bases map to TRBD2. The CDR3 has 16 amino acids. The ends lost 3 bases at V and 2 bases at J; junction bases unmatched: 13. Germline assignment: CDR1 DFQATT and CDR2 SNEGSKA (reference sequence).

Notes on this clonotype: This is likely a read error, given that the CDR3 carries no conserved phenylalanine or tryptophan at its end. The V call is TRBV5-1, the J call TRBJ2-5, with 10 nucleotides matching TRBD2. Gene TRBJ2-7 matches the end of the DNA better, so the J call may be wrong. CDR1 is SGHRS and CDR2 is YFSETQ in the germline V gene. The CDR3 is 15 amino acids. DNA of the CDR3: TGCGCCAGCAGCTTAGCGCCTAGCGGGAGAGACGAGCAGTACATC. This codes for CASSLAPSGRDEQYI.

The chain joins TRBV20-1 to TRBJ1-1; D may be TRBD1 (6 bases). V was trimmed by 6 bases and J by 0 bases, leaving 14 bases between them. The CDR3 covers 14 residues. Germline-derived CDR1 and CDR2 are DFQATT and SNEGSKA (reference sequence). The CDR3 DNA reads TGCAGTGCGGGGGGGGCAGCGATGAACACTGAAGCTTTCTTT. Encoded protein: CSAGGAAMNTEAFF.